This T cell receptor (beta chain) was identified during a study of siplizumab effects on memory and regulatory T cells. Sequences were generated from unstimulated naive, memory, effector memory and TEMRA subsets in a few donor pairs. The data were produced by immunoSEQ multiplex PCR, yet TCRdb's version contains in-frame clones alone and is incomplete. The sample yields about 56,000 clones, around 97% seen once. Germline-derived CDR1 and CDR2 are SEHNR and FQNEAQ (reference sequence). V was shortened by 1 base and J by 7 bases, with 13 bases between the two germline ends. The CDR3 is 15 residues long.

This sequence originates from a human donor in good health. The chain is built from TRBV7-9 and TRBJ1-4; weak D call: TRBD1 (6 bases). Sequencing used naive CD8+ T cells sorted from blood. The CDR3 DNA is TGTGCCAGCAGCTTAGATGGGGGCCGGGGTGAAAAACTGTTTTTT. Protein product: CASSLDGGRGEKLFF.